A single sample is the source of the 11 T cell receptor beta chains below, sequenced in a study of CD8+ T cells in alopecia areata. Extraction and reverse transcription of RNA yielded cDNA as the sequencing template. Clones were sequenced by immunoSEQ multiplex PCR, and TCRdb holds only the in-frame ones, with some missing. The sample shows more than 150,000 clones, more than 55% of them seen only once. Documented treatment: oral pan-JAK inhibitor, 5-10 mg twice daily. Sequenced here: CD4+ T cells sorted from blood, sampled at week 4, from a patient treated with tofacitinib. All receptors come from a human donor with alopecia areata.

This chain's CDR3 is CASSYPDRGSTDTQYF. CDR3 sequence (DNA): TGTGCCAGTAGTTACCCCGACAGGGGGAGCACAGATACGCAGTATTTT. The J gene is TRBJ2-3, the V gene TRBV19; TRBD1 matches 9 bases. The CDR3 is 16 amino acids. Germline assignment: CDR1 LNHDA and CDR2 SQIVND (reference sequence). After removal of 5 bases from V and 0 bases from J, the junction contained 6 bases not matched to a gene.

V usage is TRBV7-9 and J usage is TRBJ2-7, with 8 bases matching TRBD2. Germline assignment: CDR1 SEHNR and CDR2 FQNEAQ (reference sequence). The CDR3 runs to 15 residues. V trimming: 7 bases; J trimming: 3 bases; junction bases outside the gene matches: 11. The CDR3 protein is CASTVSGGAGYEQYF. The CDR3 DNA sequence: TGTGCCAGCACCGTTTCCGGGGGGGCGGGCTACGAGCAGTACTTC.

This clone was picked up a small number of times. This chain uses TRBV28 with TRBJ1-4; D unresolved. Germline loops: CDR1 MDHEN, CDR2 SYDVKM. The length of the CDR3 is 15 residues. Trimming stripped 2 bases from V and 0 bases from J, with 7 bases between. The CDR3 coding sequence is TGTGCCAGCAGTTTAACGGGGACAACTAATGAAAAACTGTTTTTT. Protein product: CASSLTGTTNEKLFF.

The chain employs TRBV4-1 and TRBJ1-1; D is possibly TRBD1 (5 bases). CDR3 length: 14 amino acids. Germline V gives CDR1 MGHRA, CDR2 YSYEKL. Trimming pared 2 bases from V and 5 bases from J, leaving 12 bases between. The CDR3 spells CASSQSGARTEAFF. The CDR3 DNA sequence: TGCGCCAGCAGCCAAAGCGGGGCGAGGACTGAAGCTTTCTTT.

The J gene is TRBJ1-2, the V gene TRBV12-5; the D gene is possibly TRBD1 (5 bases). CDR3 size: 14 residues. The V end was cut by 0 bases, the J end by 8 bases, with 13 bases between. Germline V lookup: CDR1 LGHNT, CDR2 FRNRAP. DNA for the CDR3: TGTGCTAGTGGTTTGGTGGGCAGGGTTTACGGCTACACCTTC. Its protein is CASGLVGRVYGYTF.

The rearrangement uses TRBV29-1 and TRBJ1-3; no definite D call. Germline lookup yields CDR1 SQVTM and CDR2 ANQGSEA. V was trimmed by 5 bases and J by 0 bases, leaving 14 bases between them. This CDR3 is built from 15 residues. CDR3 DNA sequence: TGCAGCGTTCGTACCCTCTACTCCTCTGGAAACACCATATATTTT. This encodes CSVRTLYSSGNTIYF.

J is TRBJ1-5 and V is TRBV5-6; no firm D call. This CDR3 comprises 13 residues. Trimming took off 0 bases at V and 3 bases at J, with 4 bases between the two ends. CDR1 and CDR2 (germline): SGHDT, YYEEEE. The CDR3 here is CASSLDPNQPQHF. The CDR3 bases are TGTGCCAGCAGCTTGGACCCCAATCAGCCCCAGCATTTT.

The chain couples TRBV30 to TRBJ1-5, with unresolved D. This CDR3 is 13 amino acids long. V dropped 0 bases and J dropped 12 bases, with 15 bases sitting between them. Germline lookup yields CDR1 GTSNPN and CDR2 SVGIG (reference sequence). CDR3 bases: TGTGCCTGGAGTGTGAGAGGCCCCAAGGTCCAGCATTTT. This gives the protein CAWSVRGPKVQHF.

J is TRBJ2-7 and V is TRBV2, with D possibly being TRBD2 (6 bases). The CDR3 sequence is 15 residues long. Germline V gives CDR1 SNHLY, CDR2 FYNNEI. Trimming shortened V by 6 bases and J by 1 base, and 16 bases separated the two germline ends. As DNA, the CDR3 is TGTGCCAGCAGGAAGGACGGGGGAAGGTCCTACGAGCAGTACTTC. Protein product: CASRKDGGRSYEQYF.

This clone was seen more than once but under ten times. The chain recombines TRBV5-4 with TRBJ2-1; possible D gene TRBD1, 6 bases. The V gene's germline CDR1 is SGHNT and CDR2 YYREEE (reference sequence). The V end lost 1 base, the J end lost 9 bases, and 11 bases lay between the germline ends. The CDR3 totals 13 residues. CDR3 DNA sequence: TGTGCCAGCAGCTTGTTTTCAGGGGTTGAGCAGTTCTTC. It codes for CASSLFSGVEQFF.

V and J are TRBV28 and TRBJ2-5, with 11 nucleotides matching TRBD2. J gave up 5 bases and V 6 bases, and 8 bases lay outside the gene matches. The CDR3 is 15 residues long. Germline V lookup: CDR1 MDHEN, CDR2 SYDVKM. CDR3 nucleotide sequence: TGTGCCAGCAGGACCAATAGCGGGGGGGCGGAGACCCAGTACTTC. This gives the protein CASRTNSGGAETQYF. The complete variable domain, with remaining parts taken from reference TRBV28 and TRBJ2-5, reads DVKVTQSSRYLVKRTGEKVFLECVQDMDHENMFWYRQDPGLGLRLIYFSYDVKMKEKGDIPEGYSVSREKKERFSLILESASTNQTSMYLCASRTNSGGAETQYFGPGTRLLVL.